Each of the 17 T cell receptor beta chains below was sequenced from the same sample in a study of blood T cell repertoires in COVID-19. Clones were read by immunoSEQ multiplex PCR, and TCRdb kept only the in-frame ones, dropping some. The sample has approximately 270,000 clones, more than 65% seen once. Sequencing was performed on peripheral blood. The source of these receptors is a person aged 70 to 85 with COVID-19, enrolled during active disease.

The J gene is TRBJ1-1, the V gene TRBV15, with D possibly TRBD1 on 6 matching bases. This CDR3 spans 14 amino acids. V shed 9 bases and J shed 3 bases, with 17 bases lying between them. Per germline, CDR1 LNHNV and CDR2 YYDKDF (reference sequence). This CDR3 reads CATITGYGDTEAFF. The DNA of the CDR3 is TGTGCCACAATCACAGGGTATGGGGACACTGAAGCTTTCTTT.

The chain recombines TRBV2 with TRBJ2-2, with D uncertain. V shed 11 bases and J shed 0 bases, with 10 bases lying between them. The CDR3 length is 13 residues. Germline V gives CDR1 SNHLY, CDR2 FYNNEI. In DNA, the CDR3 is TGTGCCGGAAGACTCACGAACACCGGGGAGCTGTTTTTT. Translated, it gives CAGRLTNTGELFF.

This sequence joins TRBV2 and TRBJ1-2, with 9 bases aligning to TRBD1. The V gene's germline CDR1 is SNHLY and CDR2 FYNNEI. With 5 bases clipped from V and 7 bases from J, the junction kept 5 bases outside the gene matches. There are 13 residues in the CDR3. This CDR3 reads CASSRTGAGGYTF. CDR3 DNA: TGTGCCAGCAGTCGGACAGGGGCCGGTGGCTACACCTTC.

The J gene is TRBJ1-1, the V gene TRBV10-3; D is perhaps TRBD1 (6 bases). V was cut by 6 bases and J by 0 bases, with 14 bases left in between. Germline lookup yields CDR1 ENHRY and CDR2 SYGVKD. This CDR3 is 15 amino acids long. The CDR3 DNA reads TGTGCCATCAGCTGGGCAGGGGATTTGAACACTGAAGCTTTCTTT. Protein product: CAISWAGDLNTEAFF.

The chain employs TRBV6-6 and TRBJ2-5; TRBD1 might be the D (5 bases). Between the trimmed V and J ends, which lost 6 bases and 2 bases, there was a span of 13 bases. This CDR3 spans 14 amino acids. Germline V gives CDR1 MNHNY, CDR2 SVGAGI (reference sequence). The CDR3 loop reads CASRPDSLQETQYF. The CDR3 DNA reads as TGTGCCAGCAGACCCGACAGTCTACAAGAGACCCAGTACTTC.

This clone was counted a few times. The chain has TRBV28 and TRBJ1-2; D may be TRBD1 (5 bases). Germline V CDR1 and CDR2: MDHEN, SYDVKM. The CDR3 runs to 16 residues. V lost 7 bases to trimming and J lost 9 bases, with 27 bases between them. The CDR3 spells CASTSFRVRVAASYTF. DNA for the CDR3: TGTGCCAGCACCTCTTTTAGGGTCAGGGTAGCAGCGAGCTACACCTTC.

CDR3 in amino acids: CASSTEGRRNIQYF. As DNA, the CDR3 is TGTGCCAGCAGCACAGAGGGTAGAAGGAACATTCAGTACTTC. The chain combines TRBV7-8 with TRBJ2-4; the D gene is possibly TRBD2 (5 bases). Germline V gene data show CDR1 as SGHVS and CDR2 as FQNEAQ. CDR3 length: 14 residues. V was trimmed by 5 bases and J by 7 bases, leaving 15 bases between them.

V and J are TRBV19 and TRBJ1-4; a weak D match, TRBD1 (5 bases). The CDR3 extends over 14 amino acids. Germline values: CDR1 LNHDA, CDR2 SQIVND (reference sequence). V was trimmed by 5 bases and J by 0 bases, leaving 7 bases between them. The CDR3 loop is CASSWGATNEKLFF. CDR3 sequence (DNA): TGTGCCAGTAGTTGGGGGGCAACTAATGAAAAACTGTTTTTT.

This chain joins TRBV2 and TRBJ2-3, with TRBD1 identical over 8 bases. Per the germline V gene, CDR1 is SNHLY and CDR2 is FYNNEI. This CDR3 spans 14 amino acids. Losses at the gene ends were 7 bases for V and 2 bases for J; bases not matched to a gene: 5. The CDR3 sequence: CASKWTGFTDTQYF. DNA of the CDR3: TGTGCCAGCAAATGGACAGGGTTCACAGATACGCAGTATTTT.

This sequence joins TRBV6-6 and TRBJ1-3, with D possibly TRBD1 on 5 matching bases. This CDR3 is 14 amino acids long. V was clipped by 0 bases and J by 3 bases, with 6 bases between them. Germline V gene lookup returns CDR1 MNHNY and CDR2 SVGAGI (reference sequence). The CDR3 is CASSYSTVGNTIYF. DNA for the CDR3: TGTGCCAGCAGTTACTCGACAGTTGGAAACACCATATATTTT.

This chain connects TRBV25-1 to TRBJ2-2; 9 nucleotides agree with TRBD1. Germline trimming cut 4 bases from V and 1 base from J; bases unmatched to any gene: 1. The germline CDR1 and CDR2 sequences are MGHDK and SYGVNS. CDR3 length: 15 residues. The CDR3 spells CASSATGGNTGELFF. The CDR3 DNA is TGTGCCAGCAGTGCGACAGGGGGGAACACCGGGGAGCTGTTTTTT.

The chain has TRBV5-1 and TRBJ2-1; maybe TRBD2 (5 bases). V lost 0 bases to trimming and J lost 2 bases, with 9 bases between them. The CDR3 consists of 15 residues. CDR1 SGHRS and CDR2 YFSETQ come from the germline V gene. Here the CDR3 DNA reads TGCGCCAGCAGCTTGGTCGCGGGCCCCTACAATGAGCAGTTCTTC. As protein: CASSLVAGPYNEQFF.

The chain is built from TRBV19 and TRBJ1-5; 10 bases line up with TRBD1. This CDR3 comprises 14 residues. J was trimmed by 1 base and V by 8 bases; bases with no gene match: 2. CDR1 and CDR2 (germline): LNHDA, SQIVND (reference sequence). Written as DNA, the CDR3 is TGTGCCAGTGCGACAGGGGGCAGCAATCAGCCCCAGCATTTT. It codes for CASATGGSNQPQHF.

J is TRBJ2-3 and V is TRBV18; TRBD1 agrees at 11 bases. CDR3 length: 15 amino acids. Per germline, CDR1 KGHSH and CDR2 LQKENI. V lost 3 bases and J lost 5; bases outside the gene matches: 4. CDR3 sequence: CASSPGQGVQDTQYF. The CDR3 nucleotides are TGTGCCAGCTCACCGGGACAGGGGGTTCAAGATACGCAGTATTTT.

The V gene is TRBV12-3 or TRBV12-4, the J gene TRBJ1-1; D remains unclear. V was trimmed by 8 bases and J by 4 bases, leaving 14 bases between them. The CDR3 totals 13 residues. The CDR3 region has the DNA TGTGCCAGCCTGGGGAGTGGGGTCACTGAAGCTTTCTTT. Translated: CASLGSGVTEAFF.

V gene TRBV14 combines with J gene TRBJ2-1; D perhaps matches TRBD1 (6 bases). Germline-derived CDR1 and CDR2 are SGHDN and FVKESK. Trimming took 4 bases from V and 2 from J, leaving 15 bases between them. The CDR3 consists of 16 residues. The CDR3 DNA sequence: TGTGCCAGCAGCCTCAGGGCAGGGGTCGCCTACAATGAGCAGTTCTTC. It is translated as CASSLRAGVAYNEQFF.

The genes are TRBV5-1 and TRBJ1-2; a weak D match, TRBD1 (5 bases). From germline, CDR1 is SGHRS and CDR2 YFSETQ. This CDR3 has 15 residues. With 7 bases removed from V and 5 bases from J, the gap between germline ends came to 21 bases. The CDR3 region has the DNA TGCGCCAGCGCCCCAACCCTGGCAGGGCCTTATGGCTACACCTTC. Translating gives CASAPTLAGPYGYTF.